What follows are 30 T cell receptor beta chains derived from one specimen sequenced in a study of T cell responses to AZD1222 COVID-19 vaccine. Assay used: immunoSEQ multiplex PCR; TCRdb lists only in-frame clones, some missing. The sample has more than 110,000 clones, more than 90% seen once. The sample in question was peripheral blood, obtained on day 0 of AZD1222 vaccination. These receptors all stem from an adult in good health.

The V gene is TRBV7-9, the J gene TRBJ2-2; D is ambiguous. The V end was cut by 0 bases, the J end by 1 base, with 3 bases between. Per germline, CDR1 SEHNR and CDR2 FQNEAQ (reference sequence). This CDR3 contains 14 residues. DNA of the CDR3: TGTGCCAGCAGCTTAGCGCGGAACACCGGGGAGCTGTTTTTT. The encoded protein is CASSLARNTGELFF. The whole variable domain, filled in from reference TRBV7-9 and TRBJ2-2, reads DTGVSQNPRHKITKRGQNVTFRCDPISEHNRLYWYRQTLGQGPEFLTYFQNEAQLEKSRLLSDRFSAERPKGSFSTLEIQRTEQGDSAMYLCASSLARNTGELFFGEGSRLTVL.

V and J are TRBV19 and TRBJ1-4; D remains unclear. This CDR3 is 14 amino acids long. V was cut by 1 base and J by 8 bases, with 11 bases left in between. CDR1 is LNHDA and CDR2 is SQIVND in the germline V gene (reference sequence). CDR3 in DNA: TGTGCCAGTAGTATAGTTGCGGGTGGGGAAAAACTGTTTTTT. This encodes CASSIVAGGEKLFF.

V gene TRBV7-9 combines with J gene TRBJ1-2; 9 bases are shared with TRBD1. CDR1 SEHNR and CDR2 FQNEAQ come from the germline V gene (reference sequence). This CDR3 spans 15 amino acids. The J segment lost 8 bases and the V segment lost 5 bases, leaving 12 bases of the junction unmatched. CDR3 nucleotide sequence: TGTGCCAGCAGCCGACCTGGGACAGGGCAACTGGGCTACACCTTC. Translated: CASSRPGTGQLGYTF.

Here the CDR3 reads CASRRRGRINEKLFF. The CDR3 nucleotides are TGTGCCAGCAGGCGCAGGGGGCGCATTAATGAAAAACTGTTTTTT. This chain joins TRBV2 and TRBJ1-4; 8 bases are a match to TRBD1. Germline lookup yields CDR1 SNHLY and CDR2 FYNNEI. The CDR3 consists of 15 residues. The trim removed 6 bases at V and 4 bases at J, leaving 7 bases unmatched.

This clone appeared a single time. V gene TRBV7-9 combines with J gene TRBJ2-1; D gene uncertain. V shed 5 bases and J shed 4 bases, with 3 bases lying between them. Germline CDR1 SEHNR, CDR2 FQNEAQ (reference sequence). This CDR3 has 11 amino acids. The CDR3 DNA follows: TGTGCCAGCAGCGTATACAATGAGCAGTTCTTC. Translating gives CASSVYNEQFF.

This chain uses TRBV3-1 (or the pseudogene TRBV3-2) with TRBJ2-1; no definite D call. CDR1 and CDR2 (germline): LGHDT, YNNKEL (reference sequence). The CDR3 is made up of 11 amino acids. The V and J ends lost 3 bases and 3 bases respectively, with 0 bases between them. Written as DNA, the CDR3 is TGTGCCAGCAGCCACTACAATGAGCAGTTCTTC. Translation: CASSHYNEQFF.

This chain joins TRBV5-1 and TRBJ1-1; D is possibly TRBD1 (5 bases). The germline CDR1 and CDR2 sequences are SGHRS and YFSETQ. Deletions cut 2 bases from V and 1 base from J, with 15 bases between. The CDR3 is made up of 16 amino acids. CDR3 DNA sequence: TGCGCCAGCAGCTTCGACAGATATTCGCGGAACACTGAAGCTTTCTTT. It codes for CASSFDRYSRNTEAFF.

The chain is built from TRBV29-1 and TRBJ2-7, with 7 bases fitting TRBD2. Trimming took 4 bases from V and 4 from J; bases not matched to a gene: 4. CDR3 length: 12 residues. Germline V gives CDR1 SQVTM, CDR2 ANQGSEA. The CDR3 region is CSVVQRGYEQYF. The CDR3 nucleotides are TGCAGCGTTGTACAGCGGGGATACGAGCAGTACTTC.

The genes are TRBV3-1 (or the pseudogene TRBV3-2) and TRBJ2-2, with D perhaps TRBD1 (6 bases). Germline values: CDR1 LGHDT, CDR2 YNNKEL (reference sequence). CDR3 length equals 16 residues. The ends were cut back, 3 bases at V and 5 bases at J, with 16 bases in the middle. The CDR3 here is CASSHPGTPWTGELFF. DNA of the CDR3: TGTGCCAGCAGCCACCCCGGGACACCGTGGACCGGGGAGCTGTTTTTT.

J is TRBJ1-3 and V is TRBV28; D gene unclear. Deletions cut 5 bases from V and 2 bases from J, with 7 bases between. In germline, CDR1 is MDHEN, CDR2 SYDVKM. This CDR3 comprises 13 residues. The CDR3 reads CASSPLAGNTIYF. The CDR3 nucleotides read TGTGCCAGCAGTCCCCTCGCTGGAAACACCATATATTTT.

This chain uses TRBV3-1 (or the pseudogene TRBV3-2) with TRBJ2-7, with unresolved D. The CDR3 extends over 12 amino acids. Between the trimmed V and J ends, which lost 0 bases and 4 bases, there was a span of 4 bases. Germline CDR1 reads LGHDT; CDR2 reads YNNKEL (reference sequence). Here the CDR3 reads CASSQDVYEQYF. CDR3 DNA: TGTGCCAGCAGCCAAGACGTTTACGAGCAGTACTTC.

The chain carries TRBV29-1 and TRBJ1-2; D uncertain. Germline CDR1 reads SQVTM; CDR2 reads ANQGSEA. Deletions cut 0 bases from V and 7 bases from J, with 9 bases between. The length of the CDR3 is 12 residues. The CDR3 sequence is CSVEDQIPGYTF. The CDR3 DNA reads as TGCAGCGTTGAAGATCAGATTCCTGGCTACACCTTC.

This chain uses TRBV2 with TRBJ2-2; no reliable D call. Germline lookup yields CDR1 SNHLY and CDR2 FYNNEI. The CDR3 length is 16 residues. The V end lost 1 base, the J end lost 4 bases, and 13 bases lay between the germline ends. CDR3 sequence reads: CASSEDGDITTGELFF. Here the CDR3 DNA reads TGTGCCAGCAGTGAAGACGGAGACATCACCACCGGGGAGCTGTTTTTT.

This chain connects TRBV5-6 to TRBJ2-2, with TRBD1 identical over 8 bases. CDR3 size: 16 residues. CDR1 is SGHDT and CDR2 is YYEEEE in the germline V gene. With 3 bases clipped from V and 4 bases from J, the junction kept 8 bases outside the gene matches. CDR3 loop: CASSSYSGTGTGELFF. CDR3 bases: TGTGCCAGCAGCTCTTACTCCGGGACAGGCACCGGGGAGCTGTTTTTT. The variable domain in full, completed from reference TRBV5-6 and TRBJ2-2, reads DAGVTQSPTHLIKTRGQQVTLRCSPKSGHDTVSWYQQALGQGPQFIFQYYEEEERQRGNFPDRFSGHQFPNYSSELNVNALLLGDSALYLCASSSYSGTGTGELFFGEGSRLTVL.

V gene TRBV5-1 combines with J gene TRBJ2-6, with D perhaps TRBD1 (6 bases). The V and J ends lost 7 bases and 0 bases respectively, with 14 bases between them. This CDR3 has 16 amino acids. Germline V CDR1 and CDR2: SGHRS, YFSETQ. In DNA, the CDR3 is TGCGCCAGCGGCAGGGGCGCTGACTCTGGGGCCAACGTCCTGACTTTC. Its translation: CASGRGADSGANVLTF.

Here the CDR3 DNA reads TGCAGCGTTGAGCGGACAAATACGCAGTATTTT. It is translated as CSVERTNTQYF. The rearrangement links TRBV29-1 to TRBJ2-3; D might be TRBD1 (5 bases). Trimming removed 3 bases at V and 7 bases at J, with 8 bases between. CDR1 and CDR2 (germline): SQVTM, ANQGSEA. CDR3 length: 11 amino acids.

DNA for the CDR3: TGTGCCAGCACTCGTATAGGACGGGGTGAGTGGAATGAGCAGTTCTTC. Amino acid sequence: CASTRIGRGEWNEQFF. The chain links TRBV6-4 to TRBJ2-1; tentative D call: TRBD2 (5 bases). Germline-derived CDR1 and CDR2 are MRHNA and SNTAGT. The length of the CDR3 is 16 residues. V was cut by 7 bases and J by 7 bases, with 23 bases left in between.

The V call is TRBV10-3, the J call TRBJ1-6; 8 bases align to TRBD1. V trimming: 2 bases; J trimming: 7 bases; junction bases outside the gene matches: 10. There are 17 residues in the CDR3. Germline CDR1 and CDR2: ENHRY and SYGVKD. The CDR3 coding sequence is TGTGCCATCAGTGAGCCGACCCAGGGGGCTCGGAATTCACCCCTCCACTTT. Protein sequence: CAISEPTQGARNSPLHF.

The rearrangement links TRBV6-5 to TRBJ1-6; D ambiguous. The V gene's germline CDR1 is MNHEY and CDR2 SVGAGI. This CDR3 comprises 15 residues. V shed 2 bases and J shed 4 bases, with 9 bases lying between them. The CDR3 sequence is CASSYRQSYNSPLHF. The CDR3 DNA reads TGTGCCAGCAGTTACCGCCAGTCTTATAATTCACCCCTCCACTTT.

CDR3 nucleotides: TGTGCCACCTCCATCTTTAGAGACACCATATATTTT. Encoded protein: CATSIFRDTIYF. The genes are TRBV28 and TRBJ1-3; D uncertain. The germline V gene encodes CDR1 MDHEN and CDR2 SYDVKM. Trimming took 10 bases from V and 8 from J, leaving 15 bases between them. CDR3 length: 12 amino acids. The variable domain in full, completed from reference TRBV28 and TRBJ1-3, reads DVKVTQSSRYLVKRTGEKVFLECVQDMDHENMFWYRQDPGLGLRLIYFSYDVKMKEKGDIPEGYSVSREKKERFSLILESASTNQTSMYLCATSIFRDTIYFGEGSWLTVV.

Here the CDR3 reads CASSDPQGPTNYGYTF. DNA of the CDR3: TGTGCCAGCAGTGACCCCCAGGGGCCCACTAACTATGGCTACACCTTC. The chain combines TRBV25-1 with TRBJ1-2, with D possibly being TRBD1 (6 bases). The CDR3 spans 16 residues. Trimming removed 3 bases at V and 0 bases at J, with 14 bases between. Germline lookup yields CDR1 MGHDK and CDR2 SYGVNS.

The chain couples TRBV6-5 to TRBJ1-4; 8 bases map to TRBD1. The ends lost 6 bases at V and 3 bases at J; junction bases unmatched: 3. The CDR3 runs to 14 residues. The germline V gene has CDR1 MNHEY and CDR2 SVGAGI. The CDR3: CASRDRVANEKLFF. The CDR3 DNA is TGTGCCAGCAGGGACAGGGTGGCTAATGAAAAACTGTTTTTT.

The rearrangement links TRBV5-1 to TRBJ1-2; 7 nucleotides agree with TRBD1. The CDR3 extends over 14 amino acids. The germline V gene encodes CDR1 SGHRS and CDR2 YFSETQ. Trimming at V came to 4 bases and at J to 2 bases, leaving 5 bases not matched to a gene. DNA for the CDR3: TGCGCCAGCAGCACCGGGACAGCCAACTATGGCTACACCTTC. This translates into CASSTGTANYGYTF.

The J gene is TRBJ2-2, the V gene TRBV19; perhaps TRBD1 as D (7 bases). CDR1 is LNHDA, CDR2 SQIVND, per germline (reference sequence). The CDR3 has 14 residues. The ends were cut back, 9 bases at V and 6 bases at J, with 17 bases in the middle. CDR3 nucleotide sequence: TGTGCCAGCAGGGGGGCAGGGTGGTCCGGGGAGCTGTTTTTT. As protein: CASRGAGWSGELFF.

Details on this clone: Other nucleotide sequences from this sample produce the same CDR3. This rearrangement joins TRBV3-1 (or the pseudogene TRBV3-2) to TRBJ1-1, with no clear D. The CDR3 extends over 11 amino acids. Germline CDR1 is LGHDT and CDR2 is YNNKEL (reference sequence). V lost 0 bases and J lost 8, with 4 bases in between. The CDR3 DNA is TGTGCCAGCAGCCAAGAGAGAGAAGCTTTCTTT. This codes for CASSQEREAFF.

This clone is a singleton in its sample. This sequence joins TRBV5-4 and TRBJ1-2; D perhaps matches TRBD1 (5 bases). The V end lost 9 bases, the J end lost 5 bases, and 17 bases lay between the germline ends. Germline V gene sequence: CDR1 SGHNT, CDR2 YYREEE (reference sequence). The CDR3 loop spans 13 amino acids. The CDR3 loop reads CATSGSVDYGYTF. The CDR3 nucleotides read TGTGCCACCTCAGGGAGTGTAGATTATGGCTACACCTTC.

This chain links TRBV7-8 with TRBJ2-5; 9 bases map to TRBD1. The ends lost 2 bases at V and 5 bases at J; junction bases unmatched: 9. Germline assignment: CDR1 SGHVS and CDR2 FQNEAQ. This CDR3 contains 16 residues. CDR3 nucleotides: TGTGCCAGCAGCTTAACTAGGGACAGGGTAGGGGAGACCCAGTACTTC. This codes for CASSLTRDRVGETQYF.

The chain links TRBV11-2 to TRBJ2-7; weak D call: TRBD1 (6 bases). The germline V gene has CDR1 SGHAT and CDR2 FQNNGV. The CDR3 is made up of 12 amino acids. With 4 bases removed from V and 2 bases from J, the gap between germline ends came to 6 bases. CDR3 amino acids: CASSWTAYEQYF. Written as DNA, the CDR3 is TGTGCCAGCAGCTGGACAGCCTACGAGCAGTACTTC.

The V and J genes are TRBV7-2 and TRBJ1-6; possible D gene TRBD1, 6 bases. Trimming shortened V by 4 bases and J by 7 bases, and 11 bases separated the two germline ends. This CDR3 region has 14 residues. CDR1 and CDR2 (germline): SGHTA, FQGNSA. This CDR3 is CASSSGTLNSPLHF. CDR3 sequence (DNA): TGTGCCAGCAGCTCTGGGACATTAAATTCACCCCTCCACTTT.

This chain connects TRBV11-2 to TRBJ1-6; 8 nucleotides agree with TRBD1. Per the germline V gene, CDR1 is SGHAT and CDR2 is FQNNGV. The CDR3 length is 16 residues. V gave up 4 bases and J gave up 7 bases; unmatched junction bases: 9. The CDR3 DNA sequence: TGTGCCAGCAGCTCGGACAGGGAGATACGGAATTCACCCCTCCACTTT. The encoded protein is CASSSDREIRNSPLHF.